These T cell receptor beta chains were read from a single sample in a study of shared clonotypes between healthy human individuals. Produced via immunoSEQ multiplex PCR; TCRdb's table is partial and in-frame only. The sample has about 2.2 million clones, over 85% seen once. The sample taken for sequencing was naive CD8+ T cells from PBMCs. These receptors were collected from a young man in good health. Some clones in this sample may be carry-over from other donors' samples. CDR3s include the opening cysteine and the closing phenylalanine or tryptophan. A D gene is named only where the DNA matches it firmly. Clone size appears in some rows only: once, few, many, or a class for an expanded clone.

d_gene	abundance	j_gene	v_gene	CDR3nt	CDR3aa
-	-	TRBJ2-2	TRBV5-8	TGTGCCAGCAGCCTAAGAACTGGTGAACCCGGGGAGCTGTTTTTT	CASSLRTGEPGELFF
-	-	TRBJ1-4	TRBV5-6	TGTGCCAGCAGCTTGGCCCGGGGGGGCCCTAATGAAAAACTGTTTTTT	CASSLARGGPNEKLFF
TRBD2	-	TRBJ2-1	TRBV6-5	TGTGCCAGCAGGGAGCTAGCGGGGCCCTACAATGAGCAGTTCTTC	CASRELAGPYNEQFF
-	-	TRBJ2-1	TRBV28	TGTGCCAGCAGTTTATTCGTGGGAGCCACCTACAATGAGCAGTTCTTC	CASSLFVGATYNEQFF
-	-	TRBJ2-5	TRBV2	TGTGCCAGTACCGGGACTCTCTCCCGAGTTCAAGAGACCCAGTACTTC	CASTGTLSRVQETQYF
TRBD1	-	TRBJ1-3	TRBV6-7	TGTGCCATCACCCCTAAAAGGGACAGAAGAAACACCATATATTTT	CAITPKRDRRNTIYF
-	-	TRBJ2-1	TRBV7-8	TGTGCCAGCAGCTTAGGGAGAAACAATGAGCAGTTCTTC	CASSLGRNNEQFF
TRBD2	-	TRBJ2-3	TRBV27	TGTGCCAGCAGTTTACGCGGGAGTTCAGATACGCAGTATTTT	CASSLRGSSDTQYF
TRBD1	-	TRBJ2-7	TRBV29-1	TGCAGTGTGACAGGGGACCTGTACGAGCAGTACTTC	CSVTGDLYEQYF
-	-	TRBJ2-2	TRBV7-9	TGTGCCAGCAGCTTCGACAGGTTTAACACCGGGGAGCTGTTTTTT	CASSFDRFNTGELFF
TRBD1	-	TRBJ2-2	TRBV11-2	TGTGCCAGCAGCTCGCGTCGACAGGGGGGGACCGGGGAGCTGTTTTTT	CASSSRRQGGTGELFF
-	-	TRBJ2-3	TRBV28	-	CASSSSSQDTQYF
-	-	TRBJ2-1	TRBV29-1	TGCAGCGTTGAGGGGTGGGGTCCCTACAATGAGCAGTTCTTC	CSVEGWGPYNEQFF
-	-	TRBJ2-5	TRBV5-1	TGCGCCAGCAGCCCCGGACGGATCCAAGAGACCCAGTACTTC	CASSPGRIQETQYF
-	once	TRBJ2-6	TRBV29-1	TGCAGCGCCTTGTCTGGGGCCAACGTCCTGACTTTC	CSALSGANVLTF
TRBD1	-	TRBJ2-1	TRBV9	TGTGCCAGCAGCGTATCGGGACAGCGCGATGAGCAGTTCTTC	CASSVSGQRDEQFF
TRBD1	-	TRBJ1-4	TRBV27	TGTGCCAGCAGTCCTGACAGGGGAGATGAAAAACTGTTTTTT	CASSPDRGDEKLFF
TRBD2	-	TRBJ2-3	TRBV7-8	TGTGCCATCTCAAAGACTAGCCTGGCAGATACGCAGTATTTT	CAISKTSLADTQYF
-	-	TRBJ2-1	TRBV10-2	TGCGCCAGCATAGGAGGTAAATCAACCTACAATGAGCAGTTCTTC	CASIGGKSTYNEQFF
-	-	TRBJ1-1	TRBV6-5	TGTGCCACCGGACCGGGGAACACTGAAGCTTTCTTT	CATGPGNTEAFF
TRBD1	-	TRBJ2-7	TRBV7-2	TGTGCCAGCAGCACCCGGGACAGGGGGCGCGAGCAGTACTTC	CASSTRDRGREQYF
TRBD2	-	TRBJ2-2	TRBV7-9	TGTGCCAGCAGCTTAGGCGGGGGAACGAACACCGGGGAGCTGTTTTTT	CASSLGGGTNTGELFF
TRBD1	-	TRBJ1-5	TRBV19	TGTGCCAGTAGCAATGGACAGGATCACAATCAGCCCCAGCATTTT	CASSNGQDHNQPQHF
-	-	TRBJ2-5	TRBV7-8	TGTGCCAGCAGCTCCCAATCCCCTCGACAGCCCTTATCGGCCCAGTACTTC	CASSSQSPRQPLSAQYF
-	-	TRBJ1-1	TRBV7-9	TGTGCCAGCAGAGCTCCCTATATCACCGGGACATCCGAAGCTTTCTTT	CASRAPYITGTSEAFF
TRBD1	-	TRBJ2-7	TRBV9	TGTGCCAGCAGCGCCACCGGGACAGGGGGAAACGAGCAGTACTTC	CASSATGTGGNEQYF
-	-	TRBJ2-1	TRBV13	TGTGCCAGCAGCTCCCCTACGGGAGAGTCCTACAATGAGCAGTTCTTC	CASSSPTGESYNEQFF
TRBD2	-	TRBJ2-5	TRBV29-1	TGCAGCGTGGAAGCGCGGGAGATAGGGTGGGAGACCCAGTACTTC	CSVEAREIGWETQYF
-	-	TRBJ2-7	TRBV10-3	TGTGCCATCAGTGGGAAAATGACCTACGAGCAGTACTTC	CAISGKMTYEQYF
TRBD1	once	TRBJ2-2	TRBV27	TGTGCCAGCCGGGACAGGGGGCCCGGGGAGCTGTTTTTT	CASRDRGPGELFF
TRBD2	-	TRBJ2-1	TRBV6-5	TGTGCCAGCAGGAGACTAGCCAGCTCCTACAATGAGCAGTTCTTC	CASRRLASSYNEQFF
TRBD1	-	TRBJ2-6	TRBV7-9	TGTGCCAGCAGCTCCCGACAGGGATCTTCCGGGGCCAACGTCCTGACTTTC	CASSSRQGSSGANVLTF
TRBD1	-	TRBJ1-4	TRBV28	TGTGCCAGCAGTTTGACAGGGGAGACAACTAATGAAAAACTGTTTTTT	CASSLTGETTNEKLFF
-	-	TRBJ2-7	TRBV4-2	TGTGCCAGCAGCCAACCCAGCGGTGGCTACGAGCAGTACTTC	CASSQPSGGYEQYF
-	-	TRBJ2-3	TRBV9	TGTGCCAGCAGCGAGAGAGCTGATACGCAGTATTTT	CASSERADTQYF
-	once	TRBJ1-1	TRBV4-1	TGCGCCAGCAGCCAAGTTCTGCGGCGCCCGAACACTGAAGCTTTCTTT	CASSQVLRRPNTEAFF
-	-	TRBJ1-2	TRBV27	TGTGCCAGCAGTCCCGCGGGGGGCGTTCGGTATGGCTACACCTTC	CASSPAGGVRYGYTF
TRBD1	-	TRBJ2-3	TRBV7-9	TGTGCCAGCAGCTGGGGACAGGAGGTCACAGATACGCAGTATTTT	CASSWGQEVTDTQYF
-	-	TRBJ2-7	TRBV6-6	TGTGCCAGCAGCCTACCTGGGCAGGGTTTGTACGAGCAGTACTTC	CASSLPGQGLYEQYF
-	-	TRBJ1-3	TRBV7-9	TGTGCCAGCAGCCACCGGGGTTCTGGAAACACCATATATTTT	CASSHRGSGNTIYF
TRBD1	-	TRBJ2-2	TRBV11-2	TGTGCCAGCAGCTCCCGGACAGGAGTGAACACCGGGGAGCTGTTTTTT	CASSSRTGVNTGELFF
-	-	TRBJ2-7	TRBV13	TGTGCCAGCTCCTCGGAGGGCCCGTTAAAGCAGTACTTC	CASSSEGPLKQYF
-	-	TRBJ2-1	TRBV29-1	TGCAGCGTTGAAGAATTATCGGGGTGGCAGTTCTTC	CSVEELSGWQFF
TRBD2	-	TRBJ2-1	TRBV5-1	TGCGCCAGCAGCTTGGTCCCTAGCGGGTACAGCTCCTACAATGAGCAGTTCTTC	CASSLVPSGYSSYNEQFF
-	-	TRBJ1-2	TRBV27	TGTGCCAGCAGTCCTGCCACGGTCCCCTACTATGGCTACACCTTC	CASSPATVPYYGYTF
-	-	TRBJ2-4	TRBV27	TGTGCCAGTAGTAGGGGTCCGGTAGCCAAAAACATTCAGTACTTC	CASSRGPVAKNIQYF
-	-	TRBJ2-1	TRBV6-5	TGTGCCAGCAGCCCCGCCCGGGCCTACAATGAGCAGTTCTTC	CASSPARAYNEQFF
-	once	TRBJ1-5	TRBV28	TGTGCCAGCAGTTTTCTGGGGATCGGCAATCAGCCCCAGCATTTT	CASSFLGIGNQPQHF
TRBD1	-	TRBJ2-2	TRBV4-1	TGCGCCAGCAGCCACCCGGGACAGGGTGCGTCCGGGGAGCTGTTTTTT	CASSHPGQGASGELFF
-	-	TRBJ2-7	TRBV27	TGTGCCAGCAGTCAAAGTTTTGGGGATAACCACTACGAGCAGTACTTC	CASSQSFGDNHYEQYF
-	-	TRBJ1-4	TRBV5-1	TGCGCCAGCAGCAGAGAGGGAGGGATTAATGAAAAACTGTTTTTT	CASSREGGINEKLFF
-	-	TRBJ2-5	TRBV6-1	TGTGCCAGCAGTGAAACACAAAGGCGGGGAGAGACCCAGTACTTC	CASSETQRRGETQYF
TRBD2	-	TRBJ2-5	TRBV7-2	TGTGCCAGCAGCTTCCGTCTAGCGGGAGGAGGGAACCAAGAGACCCAGTACTTC	CASSFRLAGGGNQETQYF
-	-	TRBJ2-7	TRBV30	TGTGCCTGGAGTCCGGATGGGTTCTACGAGCAGTACTTC	CAWSPDGFYEQYF
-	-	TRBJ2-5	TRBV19	TGTGCCAGTAGTACTTACGCGGGACGTGGAGAGACCCAGTACTTC	CASSTYAGRGETQYF
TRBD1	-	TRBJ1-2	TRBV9	TGTGCCAGCAGCGTAGATCACAGGGGGGATGGCTACACCTTC	CASSVDHRGDGYTF
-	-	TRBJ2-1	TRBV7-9	TGTGCCAGCAGGATAGGGGTATCCGGGAGCAATGAGCAGTTCTTC	CASRIGVSGSNEQFF